The text below deals with one T cell receptor beta chain. Its antigen is unidentified. Germline CDR1 is SEHNR and CDR2 is FQNEAQ (reference sequence). V lost 7 bases and J lost 2; bases outside the gene matches: 7. This CDR3 has 15 amino acids. Assay used: immunoSEQ multiplex PCR; TCRdb lists only in-frame clones, some missing. Altogether tens of thousands of clones are present, about 95% being singletons, with the ten largest covering under 1.5%. These data belong to a study of cytomegalovirus exposure and HLA in healthy donors. Overall study results and limits: Most TCR sequences showed up rarely, but some public TCRs showed up in many donors. Associated with cytomegalovirus, according to the listing, were 150 to 200 TCR beta chains. Reportedly, cytomegalovirus status was diagnosed with high sensitivity and specificity. The authors confirmed in vitro that a few CMV-associated chains were specific for CMV antigens.

Sequencing was done on a sample of PBMCs. V usage is TRBV7-9 and J usage is TRBJ2-3, with TRBD2 matching 9 bases. The receptor's source is a woman aged 18-35 years in good health and CMV-seronegative. The CDR3, as DNA: TGTGCCAGCACCTTGGGCGGGGGGGCCACAGATACGCAGTATTTT. Translation: CASTLGGGATDTQYF.